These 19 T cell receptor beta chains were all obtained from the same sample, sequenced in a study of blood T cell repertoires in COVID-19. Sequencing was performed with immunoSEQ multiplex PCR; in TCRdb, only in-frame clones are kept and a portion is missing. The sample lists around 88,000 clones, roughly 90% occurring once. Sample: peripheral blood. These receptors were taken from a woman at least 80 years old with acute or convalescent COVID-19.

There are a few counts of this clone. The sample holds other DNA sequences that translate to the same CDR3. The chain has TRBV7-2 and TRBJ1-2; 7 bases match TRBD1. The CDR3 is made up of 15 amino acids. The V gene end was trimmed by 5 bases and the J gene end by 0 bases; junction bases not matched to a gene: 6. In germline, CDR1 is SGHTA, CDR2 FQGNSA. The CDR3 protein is CASSPGQEANYGYTF. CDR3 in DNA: TGTGCCAGCAGCCCTGGACAGGAAGCTAACTATGGCTACACCTTC.

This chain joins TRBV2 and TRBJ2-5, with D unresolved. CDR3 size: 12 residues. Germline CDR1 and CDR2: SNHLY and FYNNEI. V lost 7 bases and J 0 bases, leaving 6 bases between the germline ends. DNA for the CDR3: TGTGCCAGCACTCAGTACCAAGAGACCCAGTACTTC. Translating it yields CASTQYQETQYF.

DNA of the CDR3: TGTGCCAGCAGTTTAATGGACAGGGTCACTGAAGCTTTCTTT. It specifies CASSLMDRVTEAFF. This sequence joins TRBV6-5 and TRBJ1-1; 8 positions agree with TRBD1. The germline gives CDR1 MNHEY, CDR2 SVGAGI. With 4 bases clipped from V and 4 bases from J, the junction kept 5 bases outside the gene matches. The CDR3 covers 14 residues.

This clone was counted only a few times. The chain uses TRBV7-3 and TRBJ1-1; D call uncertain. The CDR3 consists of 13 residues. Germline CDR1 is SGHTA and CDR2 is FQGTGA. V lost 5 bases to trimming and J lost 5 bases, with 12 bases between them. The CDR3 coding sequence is TGTGCCAGCAGCCTAAAGCGAGAAACTGAAGCTTTCTTT. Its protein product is CASSLKRETEAFF.

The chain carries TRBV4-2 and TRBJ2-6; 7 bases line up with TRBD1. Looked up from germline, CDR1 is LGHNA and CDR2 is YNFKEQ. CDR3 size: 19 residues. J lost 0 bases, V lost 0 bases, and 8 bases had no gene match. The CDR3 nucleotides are TGTGCCAGCAGCCAAGAACTCCAGGGGGTTAGCTCTGGGGCCAACGTCCTGACTTTC. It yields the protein CASSQELQGVSSGANVLTF.

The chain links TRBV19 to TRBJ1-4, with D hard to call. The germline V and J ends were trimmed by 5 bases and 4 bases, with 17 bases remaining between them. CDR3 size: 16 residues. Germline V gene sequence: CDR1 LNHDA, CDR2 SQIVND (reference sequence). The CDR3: CASSQRLAGFNEKLFF. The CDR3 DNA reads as TGTGCCAGTAGTCAAAGGTTGGCAGGCTTTAATGAAAAACTGTTTTTT.

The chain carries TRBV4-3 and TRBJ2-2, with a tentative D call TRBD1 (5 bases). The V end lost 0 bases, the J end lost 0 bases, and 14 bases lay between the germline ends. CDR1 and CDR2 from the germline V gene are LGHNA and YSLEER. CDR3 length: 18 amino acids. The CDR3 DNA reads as TGCGCCAGCAGCCAAGATACTCCCCAGGGCGCGAACACCGGGGAGCTGTTTTTT. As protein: CASSQDTPQGANTGELFF.

The CDR3 DNA sequence: TGTGCCAGCAGCTTCAGGGATGGCTACACCTTC. Encoded protein: CASSFRDGYTF. J is TRBJ1-2 and V is TRBV11-2; tentative D call: TRBD1 (5 bases). The V and J ends lost 3 bases and 6 bases respectively, with 5 bases between them. The CDR3 loop spans 11 amino acids. Germline V gene lookup returns CDR1 SGHAT and CDR2 FQNNGV.

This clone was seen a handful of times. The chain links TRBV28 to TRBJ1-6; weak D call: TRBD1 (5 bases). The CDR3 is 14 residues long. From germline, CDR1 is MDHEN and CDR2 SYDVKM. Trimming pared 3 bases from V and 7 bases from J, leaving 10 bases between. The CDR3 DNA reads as TGTGCCAGCAGTTTCTCAGGGTCGAATTCACCCCTCCACTTT. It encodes CASSFSGSNSPLHF. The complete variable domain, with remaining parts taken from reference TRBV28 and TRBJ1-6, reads DVKVTQSSRYLVKRTGEKVFLECVQDMDHENMFWYRQDPGLGLRLIYFSYDVKMKEKGDIPEGYSVSREKKERFSLILESASTNQTSMYLCASSFSGSNSPLHFGNGTRLTVT.

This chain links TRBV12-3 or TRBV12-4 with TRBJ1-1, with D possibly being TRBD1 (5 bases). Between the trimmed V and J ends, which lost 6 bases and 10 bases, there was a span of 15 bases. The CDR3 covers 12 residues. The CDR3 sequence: CASRQSGGRAFF. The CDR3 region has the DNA TGTGCCAGCAGGCAATCCGGGGGGAGAGCTTTCTTT.

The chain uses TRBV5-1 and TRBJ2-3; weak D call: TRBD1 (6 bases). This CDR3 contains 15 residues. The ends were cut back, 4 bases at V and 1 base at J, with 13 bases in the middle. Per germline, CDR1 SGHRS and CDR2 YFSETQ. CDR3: CASSQQGPRTDTQYF. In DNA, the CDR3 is TGCGCCAGCAGCCAACAGGGTCCACGCACAGATACGCAGTATTTT. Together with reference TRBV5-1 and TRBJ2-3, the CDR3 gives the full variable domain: KAGVTQTPRYLIKTRGQQVTLSCSPISGHRSVSWYQQTPGQGLQFLFEYFSETQRNKGNFPGRFSGRQFSNSRSEMNVSTLELGDSALYLCASSQQGPRTDTQYFGPGTRLTVL.

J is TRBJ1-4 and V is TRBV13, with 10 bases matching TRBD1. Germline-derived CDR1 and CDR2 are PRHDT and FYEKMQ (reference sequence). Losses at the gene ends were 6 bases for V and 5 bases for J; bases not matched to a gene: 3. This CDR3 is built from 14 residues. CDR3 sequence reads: CASRRQGANEKLFF. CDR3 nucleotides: TGTGCCAGCAGACGACAGGGGGCGAATGAAAAACTGTTTTTT. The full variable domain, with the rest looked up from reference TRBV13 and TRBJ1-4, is AAGVIQSPRHLIKEKRETATLKCYPIPRHDTVYWYQQGPGQDPQFLISFYEKMQSDKGSIPDRFSAQQFSDYHSELNMSSLELGDSALYFCASRRQGANEKLFFGSGTQLSVL.

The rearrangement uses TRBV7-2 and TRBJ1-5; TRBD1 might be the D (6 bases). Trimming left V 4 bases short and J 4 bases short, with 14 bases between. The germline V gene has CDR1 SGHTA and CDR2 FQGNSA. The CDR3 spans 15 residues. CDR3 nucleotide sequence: TGTGCCAGCAGCTCAGCGACAGGAATGAATCAGCCCCAGCATTTT. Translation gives CASSSATGMNQPQHF.

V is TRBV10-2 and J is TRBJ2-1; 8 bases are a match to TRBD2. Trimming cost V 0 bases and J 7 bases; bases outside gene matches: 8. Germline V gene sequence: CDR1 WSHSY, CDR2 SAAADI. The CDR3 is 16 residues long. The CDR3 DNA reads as TGCGCCAGCAGTGAGTCGGGCGGGAGGTTAGTTAATGAGCAGTTCTTC. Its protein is CASSESGGRLVNEQFF.

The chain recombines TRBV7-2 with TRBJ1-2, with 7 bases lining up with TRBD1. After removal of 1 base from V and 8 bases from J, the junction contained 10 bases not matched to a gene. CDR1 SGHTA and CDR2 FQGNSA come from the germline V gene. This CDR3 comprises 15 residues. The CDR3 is CASSLDQGVLRGYTF. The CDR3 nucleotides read TGTGCCAGCAGCTTAGATCAGGGGGTATTGCGAGGCTACACCTTC.

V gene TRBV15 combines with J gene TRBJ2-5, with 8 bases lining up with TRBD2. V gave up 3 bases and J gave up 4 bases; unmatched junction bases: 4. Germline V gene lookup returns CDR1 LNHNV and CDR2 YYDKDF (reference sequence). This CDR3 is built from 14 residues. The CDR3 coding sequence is TGTGCCACCAGCAGCGCAAGCGGGGGAGAGACCCAGTACTTC. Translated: CATSSASGGETQYF.

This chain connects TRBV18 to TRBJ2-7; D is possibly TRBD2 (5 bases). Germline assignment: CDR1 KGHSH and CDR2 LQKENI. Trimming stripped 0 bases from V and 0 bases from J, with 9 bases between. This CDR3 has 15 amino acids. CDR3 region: CASSPPSGNSYEQYF. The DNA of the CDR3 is TGTGCCAGCTCACCACCGTCCGGGAACTCCTACGAGCAGTACTTC.

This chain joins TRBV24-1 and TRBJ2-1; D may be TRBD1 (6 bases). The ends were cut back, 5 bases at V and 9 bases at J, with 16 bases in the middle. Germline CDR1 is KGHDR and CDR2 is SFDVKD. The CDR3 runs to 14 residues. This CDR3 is CATSGPSPRGEQFF. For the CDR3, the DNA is TGTGCCACCAGTGGTCCTTCCCCCAGGGGTGAGCAGTTCTTC.

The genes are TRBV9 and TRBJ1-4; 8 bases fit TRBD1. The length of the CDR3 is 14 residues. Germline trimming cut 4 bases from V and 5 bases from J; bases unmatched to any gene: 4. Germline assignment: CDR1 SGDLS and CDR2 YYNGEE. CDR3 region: CASSTTGVNEKLFF. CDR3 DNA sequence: TGTGCCAGCAGCACGACAGGGGTCAATGAAAAACTGTTTTTT.